This T cell receptor beta chain emerged from a study of T cells in Graves' hyperthyroidism and ophthalmopathy. The source material, RNA transcripts, was used to amplify TCR beta CDR3 regions. With the HTBI primer set, the TCR CDR3 went through a first round of RT-PCR. TCRdb ran MiXCR on the multiplex PCR reads and lists one entry per CDR3 protein. The data show 300,000 to 450,000 distinct CDR3 sequences, less than 15% seen once. The PBMCs studied were ones that came from 10 ml fresh peripheral blood. Germline assignment: CDR1 SGHDN and CDR2 FVKESK. This CDR3 has 12 residues. Trimming cost V 3 bases and J 6 bases, with 9 bases left between them. This clonotype was seen at least ten times.

The chain recombines TRBV14 with TRBJ2-7, with D unclear. The sequenced sample was blood. The source of this sequence is a woman younger than 30 with Graves' hyperthyroidism. CDR3 loop: CASSHRLGEQYF. The CDR3 nucleotides are TGTGCCAGCAGCCACAGGCTTGGCGAGCAGTACTTC. Full variable domain (rest looked up from reference TRBV14 and TRBJ2-7): EAGVTQFPSHSVIEKGQTVTLRCDPISGHDNLYWYRRVMGKEIKFLLHFVKESKQDESGMPNNRFLAERTGGTYSTLKVQPAELEDSGVYFCASSHRLGEQYFGPGTRLTVT.